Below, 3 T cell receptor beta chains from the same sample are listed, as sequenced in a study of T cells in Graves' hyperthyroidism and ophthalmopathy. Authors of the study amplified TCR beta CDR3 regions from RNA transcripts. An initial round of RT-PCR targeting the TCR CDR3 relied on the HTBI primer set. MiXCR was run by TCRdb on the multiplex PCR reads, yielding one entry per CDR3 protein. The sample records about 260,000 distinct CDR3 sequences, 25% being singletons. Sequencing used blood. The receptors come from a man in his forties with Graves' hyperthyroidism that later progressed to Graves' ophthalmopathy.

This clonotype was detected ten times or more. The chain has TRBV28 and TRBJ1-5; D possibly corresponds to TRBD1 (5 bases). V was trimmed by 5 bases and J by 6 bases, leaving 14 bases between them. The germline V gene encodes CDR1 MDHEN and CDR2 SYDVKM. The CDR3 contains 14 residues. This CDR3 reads CASSPAGRGQPQHF. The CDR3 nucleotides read TGTGCCAGCAGTCCCGCGGGGCGGGGTCAGCCCCAGCATTTT.

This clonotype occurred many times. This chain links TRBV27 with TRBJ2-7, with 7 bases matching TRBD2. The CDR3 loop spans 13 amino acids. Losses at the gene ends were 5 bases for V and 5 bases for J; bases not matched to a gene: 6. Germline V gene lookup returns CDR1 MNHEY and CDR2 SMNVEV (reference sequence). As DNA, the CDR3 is TGTGCCAGCAGTCCACGGACTAGTAACGAGCAGTACTTC. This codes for CASSPRTSNEQYF.

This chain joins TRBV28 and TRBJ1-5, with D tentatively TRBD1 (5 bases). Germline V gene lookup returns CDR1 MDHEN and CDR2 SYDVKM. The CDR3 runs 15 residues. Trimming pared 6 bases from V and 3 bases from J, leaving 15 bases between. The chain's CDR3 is CASSLRGGYNQPQHF. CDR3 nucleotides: TGTGCCAGCAGCTTGAGGGGCGGATACAATCAGCCCCAGCATTTT.